Sequencing of this T cell receptor (beta chain) was carried out in a study of STAT5B mutations in CD4+ large granular lymphocyte leukemia. At the level of the study: The CDR3 'QG' motif was associated with a particular HLA allele among healthy donors.

V dropped 5 bases and J dropped 3; count of bases not matched to a gene: 4. The CDR3 is 14 amino acids. The V gene's germline CDR1 is SQVTM and CDR2 ANQGSEA. With regard to this clone: Its antigen is not known.

In the study's own analysis: Lowest detectable productive clonotype frequency was 2.59 x 10-5. TCRdb keeps only in-frame clones here, not all; method: immunoSEQ multiplex PCR. That table supplies the V and J calls and clone size; D and trimming were determined from the DNA. Here the sample spans 22,000 or so clones, over 70% being singletons. Study findings and constraints: Top patient clones used TRBV06 genes more often: 8/27 versus 2/35 in controls. No patients shared main leukemic clonotypes, though around 27% appeared at low frequency elsewhere.

Sequences were obtained from CD4+ T cells from blood buffy coats. The receptor was isolated from a human donor in good health. V gene TRBV29-1 combines with J gene TRBJ2-3; the match to TRBD1 covers 11 bases. As DNA, the CDR3 is TGCAGCGTTTGGACAGGGGGCGCGACAGATACGCAGTATTTT. This translates into CSVWTGGATDTQYF.